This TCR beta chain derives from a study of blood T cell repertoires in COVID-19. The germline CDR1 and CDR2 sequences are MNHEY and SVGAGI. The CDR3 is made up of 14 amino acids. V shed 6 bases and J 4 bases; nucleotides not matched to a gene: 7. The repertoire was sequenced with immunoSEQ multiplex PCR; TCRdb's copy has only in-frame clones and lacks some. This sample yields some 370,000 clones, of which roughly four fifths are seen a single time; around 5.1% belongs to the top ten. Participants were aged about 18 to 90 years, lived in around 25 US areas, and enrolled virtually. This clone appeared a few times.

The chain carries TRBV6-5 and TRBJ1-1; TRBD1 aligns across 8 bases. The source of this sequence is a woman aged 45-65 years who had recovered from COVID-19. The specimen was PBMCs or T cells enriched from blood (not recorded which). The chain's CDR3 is CASRRQGRGTEAFF. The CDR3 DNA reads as TGTGCCAGCAGACGACAGGGGAGAGGCACTGAAGCTTTCTTT.